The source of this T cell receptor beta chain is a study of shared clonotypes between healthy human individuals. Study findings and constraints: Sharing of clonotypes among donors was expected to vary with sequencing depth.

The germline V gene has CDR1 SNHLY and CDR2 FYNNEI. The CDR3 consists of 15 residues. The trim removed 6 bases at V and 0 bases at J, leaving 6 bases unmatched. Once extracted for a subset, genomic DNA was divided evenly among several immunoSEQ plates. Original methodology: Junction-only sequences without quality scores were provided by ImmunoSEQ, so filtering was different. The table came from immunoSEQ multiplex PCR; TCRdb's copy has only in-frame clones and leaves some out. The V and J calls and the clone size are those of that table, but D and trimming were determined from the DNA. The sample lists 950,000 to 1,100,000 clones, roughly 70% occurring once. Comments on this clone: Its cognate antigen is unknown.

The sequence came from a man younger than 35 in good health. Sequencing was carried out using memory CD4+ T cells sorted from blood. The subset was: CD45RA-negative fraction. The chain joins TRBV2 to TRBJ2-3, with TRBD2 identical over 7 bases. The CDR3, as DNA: TGTGCCAGCAGCCTCGGGGGGACTAGCACAGATACGCAGTATTTT. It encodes CASSLGGTSTDTQYF.